This is a list of T cell receptor beta chains from one sample in a study of siplizumab effects on memory and regulatory T cells. TCRdb keeps only in-frame clones here, not all; method: immunoSEQ multiplex PCR. The data hold roughly 100,000 clones, with approximately 93% observed a single time. Sequenced material: CD8+ T cells sorted from blood. These receptors originate from a human donor in good health. The CDR3 runs from the conserved cysteine through the conserved F or W. Each record gives: V gene, CDR3 length, D gene, J gene, clone size, CDR3 protein, CDR3 DNA. D genes are given only for firm matches. The size field is filled for only some rows; it gives once, few, many or a size class.

>TRBV6-1|14|NA|TRBJ1-5|NA
CASSESGGNQPQHF
TGTGCCAGCAGTGAATCGGGGGGCAATCAGCCCCAGCATTTT
>TRBV5-6|14|NA|TRBJ2-5|once
CASSYPTGGETQYF
TGTGCCAGCAGCTACCCGACAGGAGGGGAGACCCAGTACTTC
>TRBV2|13|NA|TRBJ2-1|once
CASSLSNYNEQFF
TGTGCCAGCAGTCTTTCAAATTACAATGAGCAGTTCTTC
>TRBV7-2|15|NA|TRBJ2-7|NA
CASSVDGYSSYEQYF
TGTGCCAGCAGCGTCGACGGTTACTCCTCCTACGAGCAGTACTTC
>TRBV7-3|14|TRBD2|TRBJ2-3|NA
CASSPTSGTDTQYF
TGTGCCAGCAGCCCCACTAGCGGCACAGATACGCAGTATTTT
>TRBV19|16|NA|TRBJ2-2|NA
CASSITAGGNTGELFF
TGTGCCAGTAGTATTACAGCGGGTGGGAACACCGGGGAGCTGTTTTTT
>TRBV19|13|NA|TRBJ2-2|NA
CASSVAVTGELFF
TGTGCCAGTAGTGTCGCTGTAACCGGGGAGCTGTTTTTT
>TRBV2|15|NA|TRBJ1-2|NA
CASSETPRQLYGYTF
TGTGCCAGCAGTGAAACCCCCCGGCAGCTCTATGGCTACACCTTC
>TRBV7-7|17|TRBD2|TRBJ2-3|NA
CASSPYLAGGSTDTQYF
TGTGCTAGCAGCCCTTACTTAGCGGGAGGGAGCACAGATACGCAGTATTTT
>TRBV7-2|15|TRBD1|TRBJ1-4|NA
CASSPTGASGEKLFF
TGTGCCAGCAGCCCGACAGGGGCGAGCGGTGAAAAACTGTTTTTT
>TRBV27|16|TRBD2|TRBJ2-1|NA
CASSSIAGGIYNEQFF
TGTGCCAGCAGTTCGATTGCGGGGGGGATCTACAATGAGCAGTTCTTC
>TRBV19|14|NA|TRBJ2-2|NA
CASSMNQESGELFF
TGTGCCAGTAGTATGAATCAGGAGTCCGGGGAGCTGTTTTTT
>TRBV28|17|TRBD1|TRBJ1-5|few
CASSLYLGQGGNQPQHF
TGTGCCAGCAGTTTATATCTGGGACAGGGCGGCAATCAGCCCCAGCATTTT
>TRBV2|19|TRBD2|TRBJ2-5|NA
CASSGDPGIIAGGRETQYF
TGTGCCAGCAGTGGGGACCCGGGAATAATAGCGGGGGGGCGGGAGACCCAGTACTTC
>TRBV19|12|NA|TRBJ2-7|NA
CASSSGAYEQYF
TGTGCCAGTAGTAGCGGGGCCTACGAGCAGTACTTC
>TRBV11-2|15|NA|TRBJ1-3|NA
CASSLYRDSGNTIYF
TGTGCCAGCAGCTTATACAGGGATTCTGGAAACACCATATATTTT
>TRBV7-9|14|NA|TRBJ2-3|NA
CASSFGTGTDTQYF
TGTGCCAGCAGCTTCGGGACCGGCACAGATACGCAGTATTTT
>TRBV11-2|15|TRBD1|TRBJ2-3|NA
CASSPKGQGPDTQYF
TGTGCCAGCAGCCCGAAGGGACAGGGCCCAGATACGCAGTATTTT
>TRBV7-9|15|NA|TRBJ1-2|NA
CASSLSSGPSYGYTF
TGTGCCAGCAGCTTATCGTCAGGGCCCAGCTATGGCTACACCTTC
>TRBV5-8|16|NA|TRBJ1-6|NA
CASSVASSSYNSPLHF
TGTGCCAGCAGCGTCGCATCTAGCTCCTATAATTCACCCCTCCACTTT
>TRBV7-9|14|NA|TRBJ1-1|NA
CASILGGEETEAFF
TGTGCCAGCATCCTTGGGGGGGAGGAAACTGAAGCTTTCTTT
>TRBV27|13|NA|TRBJ1-2|NA
CASSFPSGYGYTF
TGTGCCAGCAGTTTCCCCTCGGGGTATGGCTACACCTTC
>TRBV21-1|13|NA|TRBJ2-5|NA
CASGLVIEETQYF
TGTGCCAGCGGGTTGGTTATAGAAGAGACCCAGTACTTC
>TRBV7-3|15|TRBD2|TRBJ2-1|NA
CASSLTSGSGYEQFF
TGTGCCAGCAGCCTTACTAGCGGGAGTGGATATGAGCAGTTCTTC
>TRBV19|14|TRBD2|TRBJ2-5|NA
CASSPGLAAETQYF
TGTGCCAGTAGCCCGGGACTAGCTGCGGAGACCCAGTACTTC
>TRBV27|14|TRBD2|TRBJ2-7|NA
CASSLSRGDWEQYF
TGTGCCAGCAGTTTAAGCCGGGGGGATTGGGAGCAGTACTTC
>TRBV13|14|NA|TRBJ2-7|NA
CASSPGAGSYEQYF
TGTGCCAGCAGCCCCGGCGCAGGTTCCTACGAGCAGTACTTC
>TRBV7-8|17|TRBD2|TRBJ2-3|NA
CATLGREWVYSTDTQYF
TGTGCCACCCTCGGGCGGGAGTGGGTCTATAGCACAGATACGCAGTATTTT
>TRBV14|14|NA|TRBJ1-1|NA
CASSQGREEAEAFF
TGTGCCAGCAGCCAAGGCAGGGAAGAGGCTGAAGCTTTCTTT
>TRBV27|16|NA|TRBJ2-7|NA
CASSSNPRASSYEQYF
TGTGCCAGCAGCTCAAACCCCAGGGCCAGCTCCTACGAGCAGTACTTC
>TRBV19|15|TRBD1|TRBJ2-1|NA
CASSIWDRGFNEQFF
TGTGCCAGTAGTATCTGGGACAGGGGTTTTAATGAGCAGTTCTTC
>TRBV7-9|12|NA|TRBJ2-3|NA
CASSLGTDTQYF
TGTGCCAGCAGCTTAGGAACGGATACGCAGTATTTT
>TRBV6-1|12|TRBD1|TRBJ1-2|NA
CASTGTGYGYTF
TGTGCCAGCACCGGGACAGGATATGGCTACACCTTC
>TRBV2|15|TRBD2|TRBJ2-1|NA
CASLKGTSARHEQFF
TGTGCCAGCCTTAAGGGGACTAGCGCCCGGCATGAGCAGTTCTTC
>TRBV5-6|13|NA|TRBJ1-1|NA
CASSLGSPTEAFF
TGTGCCAGCAGCCTCGGGAGCCCAACTGAAGCTTTCTTT
>TRBV5-5|15|TRBD1|TRBJ1-2|once
CASSSRQGTNYGYTF
TGTGCCAGCAGCTCAAGACAGGGGACTAACTATGGCTACACCTTC
>TRBV9|15|NA|TRBJ2-7|NA
CASSVAPGASYEQYF
TGTGCCAGCAGCGTAGCCCCCGGGGCCTCCTACGAGCAGTACTTC
>TRBV11-2|13|NA|TRBJ1-1|NA
CASSLGGSAEAFF
TGTGCCAGCAGCTTAGGGGGGTCCGCTGAAGCTTTCTTT
>TRBV19|15|TRBD2|TRBJ2-1|NA
CASSGTSGTYNEQFF
TGTGCCAGTAGTGGGACTAGCGGGACCTACAATGAGCAGTTCTTC
>TRBV19|13|NA|TRBJ2-7|NA
CATSEGRTYEQYF
TGTGCCACCTCAGAGGGGCGGACCTACGAGCAGTACTTC
>TRBV7-2|15|NA|TRBJ2-1|NA
CASSPGWGSLNEQFF
TGTGCCAGCAGCCCCGGCTGGGGCTCCCTCAATGAGCAGTTCTTC
>TRBV6-5|13|NA|TRBJ2-1|NA
CASSYRGSHEQFF
TGTGCCAGCAGTTATCGAGGGTCCCATGAGCAGTTCTTC
>TRBV19|15|NA|TRBJ2-7|NA
CASSIRLTQAYEQYF
TGTGCCAGTAGTATCCGCTTAACGCAAGCCTACGAGCAGTACTTC
>TRBV13|14|NA|TRBJ2-3|NA
CASSPQRVGDTQYF
TGTGCCAGCAGCCCCCAGCGGGTTGGGGATACGCAGTATTTT
>TRBV25-1|11|NA|TRBJ2-1|NA
CASRDGDEQFF
TGTGCCAGCCGCGATGGGGATGAGCAGTTCTTC
>TRBV15|17|NA|TRBJ2-3|NA
CATSRDGVAAYTDTQYF
TGTGCCACCAGCAGAGATGGTGTGGCAGCCTACACAGATACGCAGTATTTT
>TRBV27|15|NA|TRBJ1-5|NA
CASSQVRGANQPQHF
TGTGCCAGCAGTCAGGTCAGGGGAGCCAATCAGCCCCAGCATTTT
>TRBV6-1|19|NA|TRBJ2-3|NA
CASSEGASDFTRITDTQYF
TGTGCCAGCAGTGAAGGGGCTAGCGACTTCACGAGGATCACAGATACGCAGTATTTT
>TRBV6-5|11|NA|TRBJ2-7|NA
CASRGPAGQYF
TGTGCCAGCAGGGGCCCGGCCGGGCAGTACTTC